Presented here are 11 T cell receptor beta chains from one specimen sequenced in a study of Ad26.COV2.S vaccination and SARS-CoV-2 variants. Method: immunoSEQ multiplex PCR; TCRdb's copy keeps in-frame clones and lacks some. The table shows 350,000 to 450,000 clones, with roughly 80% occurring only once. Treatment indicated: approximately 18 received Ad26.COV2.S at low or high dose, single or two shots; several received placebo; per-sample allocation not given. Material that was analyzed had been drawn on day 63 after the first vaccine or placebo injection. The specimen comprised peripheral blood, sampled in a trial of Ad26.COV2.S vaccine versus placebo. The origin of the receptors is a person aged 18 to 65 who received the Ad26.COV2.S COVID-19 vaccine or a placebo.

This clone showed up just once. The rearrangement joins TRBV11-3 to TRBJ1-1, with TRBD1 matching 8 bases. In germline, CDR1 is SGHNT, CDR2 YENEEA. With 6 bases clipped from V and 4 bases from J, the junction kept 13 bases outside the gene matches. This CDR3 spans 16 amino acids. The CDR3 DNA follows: TGTGCCAGCAGTCTTGCAGGGGGCCGATTTACCACTGAAGCTTTCTTT. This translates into CASSLAGGRFTTEAFF.

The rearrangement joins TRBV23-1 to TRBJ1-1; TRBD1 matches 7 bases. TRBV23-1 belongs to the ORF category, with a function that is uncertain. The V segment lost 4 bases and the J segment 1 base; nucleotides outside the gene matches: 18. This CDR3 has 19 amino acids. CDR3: CASSRGHYEKTGANTEAFF. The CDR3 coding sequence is TGCGCCAGCAGTCGCGGCCATTACGAAAAAACAGGGGCGAACACTGAAGCTTTCTTT.

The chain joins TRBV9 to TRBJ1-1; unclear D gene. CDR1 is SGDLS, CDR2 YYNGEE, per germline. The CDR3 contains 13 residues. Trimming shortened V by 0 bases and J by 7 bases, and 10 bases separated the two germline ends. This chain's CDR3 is CASSVVGSGEAFF. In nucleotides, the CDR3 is TGTGCCAGCAGCGTAGTCGGGTCGGGTGAAGCTTTCTTT.

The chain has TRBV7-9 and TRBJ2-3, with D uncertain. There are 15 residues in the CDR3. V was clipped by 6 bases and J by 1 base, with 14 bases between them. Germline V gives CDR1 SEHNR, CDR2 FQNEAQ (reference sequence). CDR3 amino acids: CASRHDLAGTDTQYF. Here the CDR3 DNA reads TGTGCCAGCAGACACGACTTGGCGGGCACAGATACGCAGTATTTT. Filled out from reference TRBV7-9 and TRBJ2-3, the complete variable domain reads DTGVSQNPRHKITKRGQNVTFRCDPISEHNRLYWYRQTLGQGPEFLTYFQNEAQLEKSRLLSDRFSAERPKGSFSTLEIQRTEQGDSAMYLCASRHDLAGTDTQYFGPGTRLTVL.

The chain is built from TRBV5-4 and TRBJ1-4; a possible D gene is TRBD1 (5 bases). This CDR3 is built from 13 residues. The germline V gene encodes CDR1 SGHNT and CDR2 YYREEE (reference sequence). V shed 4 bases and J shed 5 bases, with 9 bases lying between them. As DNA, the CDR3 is TGTGCCAGCAGCGCCGGGGGGAATGAAAAACTGTTTTTT. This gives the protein CASSAGGNEKLFF.

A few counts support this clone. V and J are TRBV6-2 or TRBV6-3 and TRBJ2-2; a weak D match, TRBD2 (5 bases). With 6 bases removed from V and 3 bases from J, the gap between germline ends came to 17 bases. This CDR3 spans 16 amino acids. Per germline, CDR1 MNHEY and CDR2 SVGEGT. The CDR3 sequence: CASSQRPSRDTGELFF. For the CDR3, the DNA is TGTGCCAGCAGCCAGCGGCCCTCAAGGGACACCGGGGAGCTGTTTTTT.

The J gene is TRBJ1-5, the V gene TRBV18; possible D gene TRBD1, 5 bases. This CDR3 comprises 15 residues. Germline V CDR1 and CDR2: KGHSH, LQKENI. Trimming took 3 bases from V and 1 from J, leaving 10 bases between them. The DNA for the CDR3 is TGTGCCAGCTCACCGGACCCAGGGAGCAATCAGCCCCAGCATTTT. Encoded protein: CASSPDPGSNQPQHF.

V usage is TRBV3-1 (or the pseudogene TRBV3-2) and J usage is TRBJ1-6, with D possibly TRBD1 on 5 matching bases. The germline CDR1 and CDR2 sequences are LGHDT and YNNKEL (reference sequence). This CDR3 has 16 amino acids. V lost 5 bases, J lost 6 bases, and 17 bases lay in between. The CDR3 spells CASSLSTGTANSPLHF. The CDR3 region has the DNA TGTGCCAGCAGCTTGAGCACCGGGACGGCTAATTCACCCCTCCACTTT.

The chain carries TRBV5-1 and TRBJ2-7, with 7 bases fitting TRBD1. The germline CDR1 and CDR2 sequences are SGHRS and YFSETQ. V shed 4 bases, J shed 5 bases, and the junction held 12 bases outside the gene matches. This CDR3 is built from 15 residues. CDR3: CASSDALTGADEQYF. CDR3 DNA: TGCGCCAGCAGCGATGCTCTCACAGGGGCGGACGAGCAGTACTTC.

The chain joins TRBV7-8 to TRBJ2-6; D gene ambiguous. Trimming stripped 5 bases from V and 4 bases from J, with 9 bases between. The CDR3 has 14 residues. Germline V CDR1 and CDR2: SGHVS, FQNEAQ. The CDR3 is CASSPQAGANVLTF. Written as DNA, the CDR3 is TGTGCCAGCAGCCCACAAGCCGGGGCCAACGTCCTGACTTTC.

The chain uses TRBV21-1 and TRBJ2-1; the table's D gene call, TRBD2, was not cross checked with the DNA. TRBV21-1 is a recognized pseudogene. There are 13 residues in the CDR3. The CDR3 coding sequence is TGTGCCAGCAGCTTAAGGAGAAACAATGAGCAGTTCTTC. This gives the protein CASSLRRNNEQFF.